Listed below are T cell receptor beta chains from one sample, sequenced in a study of T cell repertoires in cytomegalovirus infection. Each CDR3 protein gets one entry after TCRdb re-called the reads with MiXCR. The sample has about 140,000 distinct CDR3 sequences, 6.5% seen once; the top ten hold 18%. Material for sequencing was PBMCs. Source of these receptors: a human donor in good health (CMV status not recorded). Some clones in this sample may be carry-over from other donors' samples. The CDR3 runs from the conserved cysteine through the conserved F or W. A D gene is named only where the DNA matches it firmly. Clone sizes are given selectively: once, few, many, or a class where the clone is expanded.

J: TRBJ1-4
D: -
V: TRBV6-1
size: many
DNA: TGTGCCAGCAGCCCACGCGCCGGGAGGGCAAATGAAAAACTGTTTTTT
CDR3: CASSPRAGRANEKLFF

J: TRBJ2-5
D: -
V: TRBV4-1
size: few
DNA: TGCGCCAGCAGCCAAGATACCCGCGGTAGCCAGGAGACCCAGTACTTC
CDR3: CASSQDTRGSQETQYF

J: TRBJ2-1
D: TRBD2
V: TRBV12-3/TRBV12-4
size: many
DNA: TGTGCCAGTTTAAAGGGAATAGCGGGGAATAATGAGCAGTTCTTC
CDR3: CASLKGIAGNNEQFF

J: TRBJ1-6
D: TRBD1
V: TRBV27
size: many
DNA: TGTGCCAGCAGTTATACCGGGACAGGGGCTTCACCCCTCCACTTT
CDR3: CASSYTGTGASPLHF

J: TRBJ2-3
D: TRBD2
V: TRBV20-1
size: -
DNA: TGCAGTGCTAGAGATCGGGGGGGGCACACAGATACGCAGTATTTT
CDR3: CSARDRGGHTDTQYF

J: TRBJ1-1
D: -
V: TRBV28
size: many
DNA: TGTGCCAGCAGACAGGCAGGCACTGAAGCTTTCTTT
CDR3: CASRQAGTEAFF

J: TRBJ2-6
D: -
V: TRBV15
size: many
DNA: TGTGCCACCAGCAGAGTAAACTACAGGGAGAGAGGCACTGGGGCCAACGTCCTGACTTTC
CDR3: CATSRVNYRERGTGANVLTF

J: TRBJ2-7
D: -
V: TRBV6-2/TRBV6-3
size: -
DNA: TGTGCCAGCAGGCACAAGGGTCCTAATGGCGAGCAGTACTTC
CDR3: CASRHKGPNGEQYF

J: TRBJ2-5
D: -
V: TRBV7-2
size: few
DNA: TGTGCCAGCAGCCAACGGGCCCTGGGGGAGACCCAGTACTTC
CDR3: CASSQRALGETQYF

J: TRBJ2-7
D: TRBD1
V: TRBV15
size: -
DNA: TGTGCCACCAGCAGAGATATGAGACAGGGTAGTTACGAGCAGTACTTC
CDR3: CATSRDMRQGSYEQYF

J: TRBJ2-1
D: -
V: TRBV27
size: many
DNA: TGTGCCAGCAGGATAGGAACTGAGCAGTTCTTC
CDR3: CASRIGTEQFF

J: TRBJ2-7
D: -
V: TRBV5-5
size: -
DNA: TGTGCCAGCAGCTTGTCAGGGAGCCCTCCCTCCTACGAGCAGTACTTC
CDR3: CASSLSGSPPSYEQYF

J: TRBJ1-4
D: -
V: TRBV19
size: -
DNA: TGTGCCAGTACAACTAATGAAAAACTGTTTTTT
CDR3: CASTTNEKLFF